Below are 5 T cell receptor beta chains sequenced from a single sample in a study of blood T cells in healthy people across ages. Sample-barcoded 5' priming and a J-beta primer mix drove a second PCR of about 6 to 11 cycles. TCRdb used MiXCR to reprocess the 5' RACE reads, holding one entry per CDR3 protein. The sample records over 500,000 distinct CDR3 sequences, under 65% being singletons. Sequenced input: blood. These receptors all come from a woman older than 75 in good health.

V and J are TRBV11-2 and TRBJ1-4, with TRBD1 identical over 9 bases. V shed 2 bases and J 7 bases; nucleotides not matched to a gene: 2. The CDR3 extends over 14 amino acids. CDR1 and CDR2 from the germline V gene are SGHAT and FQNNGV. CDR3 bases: TGTGCCAGCAGCTTAAACAGGGGGCCTGAAAAACTGTTTTTT. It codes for CASSLNRGPEKLFF.

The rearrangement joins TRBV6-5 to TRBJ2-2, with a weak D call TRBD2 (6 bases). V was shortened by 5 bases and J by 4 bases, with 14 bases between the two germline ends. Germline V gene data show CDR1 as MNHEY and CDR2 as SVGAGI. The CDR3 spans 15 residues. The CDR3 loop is CASSLTRSVTGELFF. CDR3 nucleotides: TGTGCCAGCAGTCTGACTAGGAGCGTCACCGGGGAGCTGTTTTTT.

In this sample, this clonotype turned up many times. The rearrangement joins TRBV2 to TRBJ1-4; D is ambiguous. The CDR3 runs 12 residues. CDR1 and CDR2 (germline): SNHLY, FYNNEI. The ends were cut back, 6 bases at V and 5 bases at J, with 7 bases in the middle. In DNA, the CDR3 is TGTGCCAGCAGGGTTTCCAATGAAAAACTGTTTTTT. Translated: CASRVSNEKLFF.

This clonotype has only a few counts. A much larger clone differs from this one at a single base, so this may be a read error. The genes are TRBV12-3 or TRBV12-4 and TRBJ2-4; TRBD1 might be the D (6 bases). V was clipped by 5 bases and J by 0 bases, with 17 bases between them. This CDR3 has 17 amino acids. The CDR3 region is CASSTDSGDGAKNIQYF. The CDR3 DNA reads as TGTGCCAGCAGTACGGACAGTGGGGACGGAGCCAAAAACATTCAGTACTTC.

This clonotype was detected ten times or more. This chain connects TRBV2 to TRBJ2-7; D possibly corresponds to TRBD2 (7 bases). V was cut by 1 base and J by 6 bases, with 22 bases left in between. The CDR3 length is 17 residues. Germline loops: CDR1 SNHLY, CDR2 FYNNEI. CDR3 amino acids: CASSEDLRGGGVREQYF. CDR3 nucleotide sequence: TGTGCCAGCAGTGAAGACCTCCGGGGAGGGGGTGTTCGCGAGCAGTACTTC.